A single sample gave rise to the 5 T cell receptor beta chains below, sequenced in a study of radiotherapy plus CTLA-4 blockade in lung cancer (dated by TCRdb to the late 2010s). To prepare the library, the immunoSEQ multiplex PCR assay was applied. TCRdb's version of the immuneACCESS table is confined to in-frame rearrangements and falls short of the full clone set. An unresolved V gene accounts for under half of the shortfall where checked; the remainder is of unknown origin. A total of about 38,000 clones appear in this sample, about three quarters of them only once. Roughly 8.7% of the sample is held by the ten biggest clonotypes. This specimen consisted of peripheral blood, obtained from a patient treated with radiotherapy plus ipilimumab. The receptors were gathered from a human donor with non-small cell lung cancer who had stable disease on radiotherapy plus ipilimumab.

The genes are TRBV6-6 and TRBJ1-1, with D perhaps matching TRBD1 (5 bases). Trimming removed 0 bases from V and 6 bases from J, with 14 bases in between. Germline V lookup: CDR1 MNHNY, CDR2 SVGAGI (reference sequence). The CDR3 has 15 residues. The CDR3 DNA reads as TGTGCCAGCAGTTACTCGAGTGTCCTAGGGGCTGAAGCTTTCTTT. Translating gives CASSYSSVLGAEAFF.

The chain has TRBV28 and TRBJ2-3; D perhaps matches TRBD2 (7 bases). Trimming removed 6 bases from V and 5 bases from J, with 18 bases in between. The CDR3 totals 15 residues. Germline loops: CDR1 MDHEN, CDR2 SYDVKM. The CDR3 region has the DNA TGTGCCAGCAGCTTGGGGGGGGCCGGGATAGATACGCAGTATTTT. Its protein product is CASSLGGAGIDTQYF.

V and J are TRBV18 and TRBJ1-1; a weak D match, TRBD1 (6 bases). The ends were cut back, 2 bases at V and 1 base at J, with 11 bases in the middle. This CDR3 contains 15 residues. CDR1 KGHSH and CDR2 LQKENI come from the germline V gene. The CDR3 DNA sequence: TGTGCCAGCTCACCAGAGCAGGGGCGGAACACTGAAGCTTTCTTT. Translation gives CASSPEQGRNTEAFF.

The chain couples TRBV2 to TRBJ1-5; D remains ambiguous. The length of the CDR3 is 13 residues. The V and J ends lost 8 bases and 3 bases respectively, with 11 bases between them. The germline V gene has CDR1 SNHLY and CDR2 FYNNEI. The CDR3 reads CASAGNNNQPQHF. The CDR3 DNA is TGTGCCAGCGCGGGGAATAACAATCAGCCCCAGCATTTT.

The CDR3 DNA reads TGTGCCAGCAAACGACTAGCGGGAGGCACAGATACGCAGTATTTT. As protein: CASKRLAGGTDTQYF. The rearrangement uses TRBV2 and TRBJ2-3, with 12 positions matching TRBD2. V dropped 7 bases and J dropped 1; count of bases not matched to a gene: 3. Germline CDR1 is SNHLY and CDR2 is FYNNEI. The CDR3 has 15 residues.